The next 17 T cell receptor beta chains were all read from a single sample in a study of cytomegalovirus exposure and HLA in healthy donors. PCR amplification relied on 60 Vbeta primers (plus 13 Jbeta primers). Only in-frame clones appear in the TCRdb table, and some are missing; sequencing was by immunoSEQ multiplex PCR. The profile covers approximately 290,000 clones, with under 90% appearing a single time and over 0.3% taken by the ten largest. The source material was PBMCs. These receptors were collected from a girl aged 2-10 years in good health and CMV-seronegative.

CDR3 nucleotide sequence: TGTGCCACCAGCAGAGAGGCCGGGGGGGGTCAATACAATGAGCAGTTCTTC. Translating gives CATSREAGGGQYNEQFF. The rearrangement joins TRBV15 to TRBJ2-1; 8 bases align to TRBD2. V dropped 0 bases and J dropped 4; count of bases not matched to a gene: 8. The CDR3 is 17 amino acids. Germline V gives CDR1 LNHNV, CDR2 YYDKDF (reference sequence).

V usage is TRBV19 and J usage is TRBJ2-7, with D possibly being TRBD1 (6 bases). V lost 6 bases to trimming and J lost 2 bases, with 17 bases between them. Looked up from germline, CDR1 is LNHDA and CDR2 is SQIVND (reference sequence). The CDR3 loop spans 15 amino acids. CDR3 region: CASRGGAGDTYEQYF. In DNA form, the CDR3 reads TGTGCCAGTAGAGGTGGGGCAGGGGATACCTACGAGCAGTACTTC.

This clone came up once. V and J are TRBV6-5 and TRBJ2-7, with D unresolved. The CDR3 totals 13 residues. Trimming left V 6 bases short and J 3 bases short, with 12 bases between. Germline CDR1 is MNHEY and CDR2 is SVGAGI. The CDR3 sequence is CASSTVGFYEQYF. The DNA of the CDR3 is TGTGCCAGCAGCACCGTCGGGTTCTACGAGCAGTACTTC.

The genes are TRBV28 and TRBJ1-3; 10 positions match TRBD1. The junction had 11 bases not matched to a gene; V was cut back by 1 base and J by 2 bases. The germline gives CDR1 MDHEN, CDR2 SYDVKM. The CDR3 is 19 residues long. CDR3 nucleotide sequence: TGTGCCAGCAGTTTATTCATTGGACAGGGGGAGTTTACTGGAAACACCATATATTTT. The encoded protein is CASSLFIGQGEFTGNTIYF.

The chain links TRBV27 to TRBJ2-2; TRBD2 might be the D (5 bases). The germline gives CDR1 MNHEY, CDR2 SMNVEV (reference sequence). Trimming took 2 bases from V and 2 from J, leaving 12 bases between them. The length of the CDR3 is 16 residues. The CDR3 coding sequence is TGTGCCAGCAGTTTAGTAGGGAGACTTAACACCGGGGAGCTGTTTTTT. Its protein product is CASSLVGRLNTGELFF.

This clone has more than one count but fewer than ten. The chain uses TRBV5-5 and TRBJ2-1; tentatively, D is TRBD2 (5 bases). The CDR3 covers 14 residues. The V gene's germline CDR1 is SGHKS and CDR2 YYEKEE (reference sequence). Between the trimmed V and J ends, which lost 9 bases and 0 bases, there was a span of 13 bases. DNA of the CDR3: TGTGCCACCGCCAGGAGCGGCTCCTACAATGAGCAGTTCTTC. Its protein is CATARSGSYNEQFF.

The chain recombines TRBV9 with TRBJ1-3; TRBD1 matches at 8 bases. This CDR3 spans 16 amino acids. Germline V CDR1 and CDR2: SGDLS, YYNGEE. With 4 bases clipped from V and 0 bases from J, the junction kept 6 bases outside the gene matches. DNA of the CDR3: TGTGCCAGCAGCCCTGGGACAGGACACTCTGGAAACACCATATATTTT. This codes for CASSPGTGHSGNTIYF.

Only one count was recorded for this clone. J is TRBJ2-7 and V is TRBV6-1; TRBD2 aligns across 7 bases. This CDR3 spans 13 amino acids. Germline V CDR1 and CDR2: MNHNS, SASEGT. The J segment lost 0 bases and the V segment lost 7 bases, leaving 3 bases of the junction unmatched. The CDR3 reads CASKAGSSYEQYF. DNA for the CDR3: TGTGCCAGCAAAGCGGGATCCTCCTACGAGCAGTACTTC.

The V call is TRBV7-2, the J call TRBJ2-1; 8 bases line up with TRBD2. V shed 1 base and J 6 bases; nucleotides not matched to a gene: 14. This CDR3 has 18 amino acids. CDR1 and CDR2 (germline): SGHTA, FQGNSA. Here the CDR3 reads CASSLVGLAGRSGNEQFF. The CDR3 DNA is TGTGCCAGCAGCTTAGTTGGCCTAGCGGGCAGAAGTGGCAATGAGCAGTTCTTC.

The V and J genes are TRBV7-8 and TRBJ2-3; maybe TRBD2 (8 bases). Per germline, CDR1 SGHVS and CDR2 FQNEAQ. Trimming shortened V by 5 bases and J by 6 bases, and 21 bases separated the two germline ends. There are 16 residues in the CDR3. CDR3 amino acids: CASSEGGGTSVDTQYF. DNA of the CDR3: TGTGCCAGCAGCGAAGGGGGCGGGACTAGTGTGGATACGCAGTATTTT.

This chain connects TRBV9 to TRBJ2-5; TRBD2 aligns across 12 bases. CDR3 length: 16 residues. The germline gives CDR1 SGDLS, CDR2 YYNGEE. Trimming removed 3 bases from V and 5 bases from J; junction bases left unmatched: 8. This chain's CDR3 is CASSALGLAGSETQYF. CDR3 DNA sequence: TGTGCCAGCAGCGCACTAGGACTAGCGGGATCTGAGACCCAGTACTTC.

In this sample, this clone turned up a few times. The rearrangement uses TRBV6-1 and TRBJ1-2; 11 bases match TRBD1. The J segment lost 3 bases and the V segment lost 4 bases, leaving 7 bases of the junction unmatched. The CDR3 sequence is 16 residues long. Germline V gene data show CDR1 as MNHNS and CDR2 as SASEGT. The CDR3 here is CASSARTGGRDYGYTF. Here the CDR3 DNA reads TGTGCCAGCAGTGCGAGGACAGGGGGCCGGGACTATGGCTACACCTTC.

DNA of the CDR3: TGTGCCAGCAGCCAAGTAGATAGAGAGACCCAGTACTTC. It translates to CASSQVDRETQYF. The chain carries TRBV4-2 and TRBJ2-5, with unresolved D. V shed 1 base and J shed 4 bases, with 7 bases lying between them. Germline CDR1 is LGHNA and CDR2 is YNFKEQ. This CDR3 is built from 13 residues.

The chain carries TRBV7-9 and TRBJ2-1, with D uncertain. CDR3 length: 14 amino acids. The germline V and J ends were trimmed by 5 bases and 8 bases, with 16 bases remaining between them. CDR1 and CDR2 (germline): SEHNR, FQNEAQ (reference sequence). The CDR3 sequence is CASSPALPYHEQFF. The CDR3 nucleotides read TGTGCCAGCAGCCCAGCACTACCCTATCATGAGCAGTTCTTC.

This clone is a singleton in its sample. The CDR3 protein is CASSFAGGDVAQYF. The CDR3 DNA sequence: TGTGCCAGCAGCTTTGCGGGGGGGGATGTGGCGCAGTATTTT. V usage is TRBV5-6 and J usage is TRBJ2-3, with TRBD2 matching 9 bases. Trimming took 2 bases from V and 10 from J; bases not matched to a gene: 8. This CDR3 has 14 amino acids. CDR1 SGHDT and CDR2 YYEEEE come from the germline V gene. The full variable domain, in which reference TRBV5-6 and TRBJ2-3 provide the parts outside the CDR3, is DAGVTQSPTHLIKTRGQQVTLRCSPKSGHDTVSWYQQALGQGPQFIFQYYEEEERQRGNFPDRFSGHQFPNYSSELNVNALLLGDSALYLCASSFAGGDVAQYFGPGTRLTVL.

The rearrangement joins TRBV28 to TRBJ2-3, with TRBD2 matching 8 bases. CDR1 is MDHEN, CDR2 SYDVKM, per germline. J gave up 4 bases and V 4 bases, and 19 bases lay outside the gene matches. This CDR3 is 19 amino acids long. The CDR3 is CASSSFTRGGPSSADTQYF. The CDR3 region has the DNA TGTGCCAGCAGTTCCTTTACCCGCGGGGGGCCCTCTTCGGCAGATACGCAGTATTTT.

The gene calls are TRBV5-1 and TRBJ2-3; TRBD2 might be the D (6 bases). The germline CDR1 and CDR2 sequences are SGHRS and YFSETQ. The length of the CDR3 is 16 residues. The V end was cut by 0 bases, the J end by 5 bases, with 16 bases between. CDR3 sequence: CASSLEGTPIIDTQYF. The CDR3 DNA sequence: TGCGCCAGCAGCTTGGAGGGGACTCCTATCATAGATACGCAGTATTTT.